A single sample gave rise to the 19 T cell receptor beta chains below, sequenced in a study of regulatory dendritic cells for organ transplantation (dated by TCRdb to about 2017). The method behind the library was the immunoSEQ multiplex PCR assay. TCRdb provides this immuneACCESS table in a form limited to in-frame rearrangements. Some clones are lacking; in checked studies, under half of them reflect an unresolved V gene, and why the rest are absent is not known. For this sample there are roughly 28,000 clones; approximately 80% appear just once. About 0.095% of the sample belongs to the ten largest clones. Sample: naive CD4+ T cells from blood. What the cell subset or site label conveys for this sample: CD45RA+ naive T cells. The receptors come from a human donor in good health.

V and J are TRBV6-6 and TRBJ1-2; D ambiguous. This CDR3 is 15 amino acids long. Germline CDR1 and CDR2: MNHNY and SVGAGI (reference sequence). V lost 6 bases and J 2 bases, leaving 16 bases between the germline ends. The CDR3 DNA sequence: TGTGCCAGCAGCTCAAGGGCAGGAGGGAACTATGGCTACACCTTC. Translated, it gives CASSSRAGGNYGYTF.

This chain joins TRBV2 and TRBJ2-2; 7 nucleotides agree with TRBD2. The ends lost 7 bases at V and 4 bases at J; junction bases unmatched: 12. CDR3 length: 16 residues. CDR1 and CDR2 (germline): SNHLY, FYNNEI. The DNA of the CDR3 is TGTGCCAGCATGGGGGGGGTCATTCTGGGCACCGGGGAGCTGTTTTTT. Translated: CASMGGVILGTGELFF.

A few counts support this clone. This chain links TRBV25-1 with TRBJ2-7; D might be TRBD1 (5 bases). Trimming shortened V by 3 bases and J by 3 bases, and 15 bases separated the two germline ends. CDR1 is MGHDK and CDR2 is SYGVNS in the germline V gene. The CDR3 extends over 15 amino acids. The CDR3: CASSDRQNSRYEQYF. DNA of the CDR3: TGTGCCAGCAGTGACCGACAGAACTCCCGCTACGAGCAGTACTTC.

The CDR3 loop is CASSLVSSYEQYF. DNA for the CDR3: TGCGCCAGCAGCTTGGTATCCAGCTACGAGCAGTACTTC. The chain is built from TRBV5-1 and TRBJ2-7; D unclear. This CDR3 region has 13 residues. The V gene's germline CDR1 is SGHRS and CDR2 YFSETQ. V was trimmed by 0 bases and J by 3 bases, leaving 7 bases between them.

The chain has TRBV11-2 and TRBJ2-5, with 10 bases that match TRBD2. Germline V CDR1 and CDR2: SGHAT, FQNNGV. CDR3 length equals 13 residues. Germline trimming cut 11 bases from V and 7 bases from J; bases unmatched to any gene: 10. Written as DNA, the CDR3 is TGTGCCTCAGGAGCGGGGGGGCCGATGACCCAGTACTTC. This gives the protein CASGAGGPMTQYF.

This clone has more than one count but fewer than ten. CDR3 coding DNA: TGTGCCAGCAGCCAAGTGGGGGGGGGACACAGCCCTAACTATGGCTACACCTTC. Translating gives CASSQVGGGHSPNYGYTF. This chain connects TRBV4-2 to TRBJ1-2, with TRBD1 as a possible D gene (6 bases). The V gene's germline CDR1 is LGHNA and CDR2 YNFKEQ. The V gene lost 1 base and the J gene lost 0 bases, with 18 bases spanning the gap. The CDR3 length is 18 residues.

The chain joins TRBV6-5 to TRBJ2-5; 8 bases line up with TRBD1. V gave up 6 bases and J gave up 5 bases; unmatched junction bases: 11. Germline V lookup: CDR1 MNHEY, CDR2 SVGAGI. This CDR3 is built from 15 residues. The CDR3 here is CASSPGQGRTETQYF. DNA for the CDR3: TGTGCCAGCAGCCCAGGACAGGGTCGGACGGAGACCCAGTACTTC.

The chain carries TRBV7-2 and TRBJ2-7, with TRBD1 as a possible D gene (6 bases). V lost 5 bases and J 2 bases, leaving 13 bases between the germline ends. The length of the CDR3 is 14 residues. Germline values: CDR1 SGHTA, CDR2 FQGNSA. The CDR3 DNA reads as TGTGCCAGCAGCCCCAGAGGGGGAGCCTACGAGCAGTACTTC. Its translation: CASSPRGGAYEQYF.

The chain uses TRBV5-1 and TRBJ2-7; the D gene is possibly TRBD1 (6 bases). V lost 4 bases and J lost 7, with 15 bases in between. Germline V lookup: CDR1 SGHRS, CDR2 YFSETQ. The CDR3 has 13 residues. The CDR3 sequence is CASSANREREQYF. The CDR3 nucleotides are TGCGCCAGCAGCGCCAACAGGGAGCGTGAGCAGTACTTC.

The genes are TRBV5-5 and TRBJ1-1, with 7 bases that match TRBD1. The V gene end was trimmed by 4 bases and the J gene end by 1 base; junction bases not matched to a gene: 4. The germline V gene encodes CDR1 SGHKS and CDR2 YYEKEE (reference sequence). The CDR3 length is 14 residues. CDR3 protein: CASSIRTGNTEAFF. As DNA, the CDR3 is TGTGCCAGCAGCATCCGGACAGGGAACACTGAAGCTTTCTTT. Combining the CDR3 with reference TRBV5-5 and TRBJ1-1 gives the whole variable domain DAGVTQSPTHLIKTRGQQVTLRCSPISGHKSVSWYQQVLGQGPQFIFQYYEKEERGRGNFPDRFSARQFPNYSSELNVNALLLGDSALYLCASSIRTGNTEAFFGQGTRLTVV.

This clone was seen only once. The CDR3 loop reads CASGLGAGTSEMGELFF. The CDR3 DNA reads as TGTGCTAGTGGTTTGGGAGCCGGGACTTCAGAAATGGGAGAGCTGTTTTTT. This chain uses TRBV12-5 with TRBJ2-2; possible D gene TRBD2, 6 bases. Germline V gene sequence: CDR1 LGHNT, CDR2 FRNRAP. V shed 1 base and J shed 11 bases, with 23 bases lying between them. This CDR3 has 17 residues. The whole variable domain, filled in from reference TRBV12-5 and TRBJ2-2, reads DARVTQTPRHKVTEMGQEVTMRCQPILGHNTVFWYRQTMMQGLELLAYFRNRAPLDDSGMPKDRFSAEMPDATLATLKIQPSEPRDSAVYFCASGLGAGTSEMGELFFGEGSRLTVL.

A word on this clone: Additional DNA sequences in this sample encode the identical CDR3. The V gene is TRBV7-9, the J gene TRBJ1-1; tentative D call: TRBD1 (6 bases). The germline V and J ends were trimmed by 5 bases and 0 bases, with 22 bases remaining between them. This CDR3 has 18 residues. Germline V gives CDR1 SEHNR, CDR2 FQNEAQ (reference sequence). The CDR3 region is CASSRRGQGLRMNTEAFF. Here the CDR3 DNA reads TGTGCCAGCAGCCGTAGGGGTCAGGGGTTAAGGATGAACACTGAAGCTTTCTTT.

V usage is TRBV5-1 and J usage is TRBJ1-4; no definite D call. CDR3 length: 15 amino acids. V lost 5 bases to trimming and J lost 6 bases, with 17 bases between them. Per germline, CDR1 SGHRS and CDR2 YFSETQ. CDR3 protein: CASSSDGRADEKLFF. CDR3 nucleotide sequence: TGCGCCAGCAGTTCTGATGGGAGGGCGGATGAAAAACTGTTTTTT.

The gene calls are TRBV18 and TRBJ2-2, with unresolved D. Germline lookup yields CDR1 KGHSH and CDR2 LQKENI. This CDR3 is built from 16 residues. The V end lost 1 base, the J end lost 0 bases, and 9 bases lay between the germline ends. CDR3 in amino acids: CASSPRLSPNTGELFF. Here the CDR3 DNA reads TGTGCCAGCTCACCACGTCTCTCTCCGAACACCGGGGAGCTGTTTTTT.

The chain employs TRBV2 and TRBJ2-5; 9 nucleotides agree with TRBD2. CDR3 length: 14 amino acids. The V gene end was trimmed by 4 bases and the J gene end by 5 bases; junction bases not matched to a gene: 5. Germline V gene data show CDR1 as SNHLY and CDR2 as FYNNEI. The CDR3 here is CASSGGTSWETQYF. The CDR3 nucleotides read TGTGCCAGCAGTGGGGGGACTAGCTGGGAGACCCAGTACTTC.

The chain has TRBV5-6 and TRBJ2-3; D possibly corresponds to TRBD2 (6 bases). The CDR3 spans 19 residues. V was shortened by 4 bases and J by 2 bases, with 26 bases between the two germline ends. The germline gives CDR1 SGHDT, CDR2 YYEEEE. Here the CDR3 reads CASSPLPGSASAYTDTQYF. As DNA, the CDR3 is TGTGCCAGCAGCCCGTTGCCGGGGTCGGCTAGCGCATACACAGATACGCAGTATTTT.

The chain joins TRBV27 to TRBJ1-5; 7 nucleotides align to TRBD1. V trimming: 5 bases; J trimming: 4 bases; junction bases outside the gene matches: 5. Germline loops: CDR1 MNHEY, CDR2 SMNVEV (reference sequence). The CDR3 is 14 amino acids. CDR3 loop: CASSTQGWNQPQHF. The CDR3 region has the DNA TGTGCCAGCAGTACACAGGGGTGGAATCAGCCCCAGCATTTT.

This rearrangement joins TRBV6-9 to TRBJ2-1; TRBD2 might be the D (6 bases). Germline V lookup: CDR1 MNHGY, CDR2 SVAAGI. The CDR3 runs to 14 residues. V was shortened by 4 bases and J by 3 bases, with 10 bases between the two germline ends. CDR3 coding DNA: TGTGCCAGCAGTTGGAGGGGAATCTACAATGAGCAGTTCTTC. This encodes CASSWRGIYNEQFF.

This clone was picked up one time. The CDR3 coding sequence is TGTGCCAGCAGCGCCTCTATTTCGGGACAGGGCAACACCGGGGAGCTGTTTTTT. Protein product: CASSASISGQGNTGELFF. The chain joins TRBV7-2 to TRBJ2-2; 9 bases are shared with TRBD1. CDR1 SGHTA and CDR2 FQGNSA come from the germline V gene. After removal of 5 bases from V and 2 bases from J, the junction contained 12 bases not matched to a gene. The CDR3 is 18 amino acids.